This TCR beta chain was recovered during a study of beta chain features in type 1 diabetes. For the study at large: Age, gender and cell yields were alike across patients and healthy donors. General observations from the study: Shorter templates might be favored by PCR, and equally so in patients and in controls.

For this clone: The antigen remains unidentified.

A sort by CD45RO/CCR7/CD25/CD127/CD95/CD27 yielded CD4+ naive, central memory, regulatory and stem cell-like memory cells. The CDR3 covers 17 residues. Per the germline V gene, CDR1 is KGHSH and CDR2 is LQKENI. V shed 3 bases and J shed 3 bases, with 15 bases lying between them. Every isolated RNA sample was fully reverse transcribed, so sequencing captured expressed TCRB transcripts. Regulatory, naive and central memory T cell samples averaged approximately 3.3 million reads. Here immunoSEQ multiplex PCR was the method, and the copy in TCRdb shows in-frame clones only, minus some. In the table there are 130,000 to 150,000 clones, about 44% of which are singletons.

The origin of this receptor is a young man in good health. The sample was Tregs from blood. The J gene is TRBJ1-6, the V gene TRBV18; unclear D gene. The CDR3 is CASSPIHGEFYNSPLHF. The CDR3, as DNA: TGTGCCAGCTCACCGATCCACGGAGAATTCTATAATTCACCCCTCCACTTT.